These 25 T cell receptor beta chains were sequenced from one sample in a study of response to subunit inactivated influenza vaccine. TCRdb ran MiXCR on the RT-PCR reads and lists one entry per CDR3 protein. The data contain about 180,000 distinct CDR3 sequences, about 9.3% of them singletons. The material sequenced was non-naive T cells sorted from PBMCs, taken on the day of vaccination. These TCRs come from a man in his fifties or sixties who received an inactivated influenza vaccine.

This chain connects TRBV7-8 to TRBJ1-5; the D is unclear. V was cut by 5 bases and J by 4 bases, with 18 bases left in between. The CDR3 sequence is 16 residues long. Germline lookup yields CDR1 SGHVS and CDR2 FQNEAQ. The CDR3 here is CASSPLVGRKNQPQHF. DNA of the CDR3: TGTGCCAGCAGCCCATTAGTCGGTCGCAAAAATCAGCCCCAGCATTTT.

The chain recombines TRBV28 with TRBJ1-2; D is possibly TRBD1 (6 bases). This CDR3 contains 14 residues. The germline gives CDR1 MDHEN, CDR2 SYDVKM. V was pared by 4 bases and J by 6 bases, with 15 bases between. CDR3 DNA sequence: TGTGCCAGCAGTTATACAGGGCTAAGCGATGGCTACACCTTC. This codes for CASSYTGLSDGYTF.

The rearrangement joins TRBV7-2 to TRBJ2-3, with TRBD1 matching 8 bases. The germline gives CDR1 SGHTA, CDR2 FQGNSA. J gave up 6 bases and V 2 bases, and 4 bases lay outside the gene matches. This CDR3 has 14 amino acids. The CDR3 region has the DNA TGTGCCAGCAGCTTATCAGGGGGCGTGGATACGCAGTATTTT. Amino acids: CASSLSGGVDTQYF.

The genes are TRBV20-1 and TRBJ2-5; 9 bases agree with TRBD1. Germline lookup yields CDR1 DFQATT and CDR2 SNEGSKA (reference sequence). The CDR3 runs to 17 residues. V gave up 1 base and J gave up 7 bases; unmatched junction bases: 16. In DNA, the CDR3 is TGCAGTGCTAGAGCCCTGACAGGGGGGGATCTCGCAGGGACCCAGTACTTC. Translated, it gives CSARALTGGDLAGTQYF.

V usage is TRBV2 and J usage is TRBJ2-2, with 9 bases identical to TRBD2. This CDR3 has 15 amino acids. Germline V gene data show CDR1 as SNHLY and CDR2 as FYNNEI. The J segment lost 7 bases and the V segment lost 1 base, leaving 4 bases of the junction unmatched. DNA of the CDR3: TGTGCCAGCAGTGAAGTTGCGGGGGGGGTCGGGGAGCTGTTTTTT. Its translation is CASSEVAGGVGELFF.

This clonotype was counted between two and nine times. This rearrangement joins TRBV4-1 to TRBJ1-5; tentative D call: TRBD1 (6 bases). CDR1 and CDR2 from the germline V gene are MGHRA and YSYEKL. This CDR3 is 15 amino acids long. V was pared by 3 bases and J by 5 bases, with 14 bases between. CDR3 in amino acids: CASSQGPWGHQPQHF. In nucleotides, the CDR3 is TGCGCCAGCAGCCAGGGACCTTGGGGGCATCAGCCCCAGCATTTT.

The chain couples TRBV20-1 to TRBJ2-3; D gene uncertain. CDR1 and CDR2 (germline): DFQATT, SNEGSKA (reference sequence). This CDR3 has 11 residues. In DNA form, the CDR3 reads TGCAGGGGTGCGAATACAGATACGCAGTATTTT. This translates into CRGANTDTQYF.

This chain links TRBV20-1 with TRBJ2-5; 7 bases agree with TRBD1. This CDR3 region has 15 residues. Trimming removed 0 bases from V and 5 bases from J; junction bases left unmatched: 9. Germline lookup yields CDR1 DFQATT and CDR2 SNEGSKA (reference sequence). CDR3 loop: CSARDDSTGLETQYF. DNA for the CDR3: TGCAGTGCTAGAGACGATTCGACAGGGTTGGAGACCCAGTACTTC.

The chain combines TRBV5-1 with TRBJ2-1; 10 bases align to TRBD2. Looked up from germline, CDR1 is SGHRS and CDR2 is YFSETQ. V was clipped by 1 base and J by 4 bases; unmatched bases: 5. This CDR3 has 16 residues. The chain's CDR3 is CASSLSLAGAYNEQFF. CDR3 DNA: TGCGCCAGCAGCTTGAGCCTAGCGGGAGCTTACAATGAGCAGTTCTTC.

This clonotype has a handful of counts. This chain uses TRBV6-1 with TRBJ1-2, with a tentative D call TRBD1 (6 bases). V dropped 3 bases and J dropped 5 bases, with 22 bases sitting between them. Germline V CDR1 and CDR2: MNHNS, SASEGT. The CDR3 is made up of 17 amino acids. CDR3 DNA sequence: TGTGCCAGCAGTGACCCTATCCCACGGACAGCGCCTTATGGCTACACCTTC. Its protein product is CASSDPIPRTAPYGYTF.

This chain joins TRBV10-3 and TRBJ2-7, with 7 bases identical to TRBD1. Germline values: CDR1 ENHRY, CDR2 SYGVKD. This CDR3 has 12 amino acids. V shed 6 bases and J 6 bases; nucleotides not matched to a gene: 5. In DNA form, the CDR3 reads TGTGCCATCAGGACGACAGGGCGCGAGCAGTACTTC. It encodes CAIRTTGREQYF.

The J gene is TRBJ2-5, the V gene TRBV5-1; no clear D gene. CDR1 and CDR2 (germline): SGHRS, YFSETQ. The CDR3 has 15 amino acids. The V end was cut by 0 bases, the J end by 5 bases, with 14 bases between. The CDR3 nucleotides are TGCGCCAGCAGCTTGGAGCCTTATCCTTACGAGACCCAGTACTTC. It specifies CASSLEPYPYETQYF.

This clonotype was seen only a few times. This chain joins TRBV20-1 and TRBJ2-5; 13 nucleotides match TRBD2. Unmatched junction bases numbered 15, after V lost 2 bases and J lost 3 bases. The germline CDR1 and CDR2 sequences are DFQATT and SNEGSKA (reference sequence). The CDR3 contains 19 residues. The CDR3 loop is CSARPGLAGVEMWEETQYF. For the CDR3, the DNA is TGCAGTGCTAGACCAGGACTAGCGGGAGTTGAGATGTGGGAAGAGACCCAGTACTTC.

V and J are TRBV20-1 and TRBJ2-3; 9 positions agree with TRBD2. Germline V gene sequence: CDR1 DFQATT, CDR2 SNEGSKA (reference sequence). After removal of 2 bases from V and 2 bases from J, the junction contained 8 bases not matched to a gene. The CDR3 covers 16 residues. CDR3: CSARSSSGADTDTQYF. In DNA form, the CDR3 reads TGCAGTGCTAGATCCTCTAGCGGGGCGGACACAGATACGCAGTATTTT.

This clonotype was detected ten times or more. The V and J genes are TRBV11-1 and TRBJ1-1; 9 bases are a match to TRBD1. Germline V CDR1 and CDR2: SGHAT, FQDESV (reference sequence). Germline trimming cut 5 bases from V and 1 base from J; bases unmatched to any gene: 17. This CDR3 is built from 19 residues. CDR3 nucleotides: TGTGCCAGCAGCCCATTCTCTTCTGGACAGGGGAAGAGGAACACTGAAGCTTTCTTT. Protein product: CASSPFSSGQGKRNTEAFF.

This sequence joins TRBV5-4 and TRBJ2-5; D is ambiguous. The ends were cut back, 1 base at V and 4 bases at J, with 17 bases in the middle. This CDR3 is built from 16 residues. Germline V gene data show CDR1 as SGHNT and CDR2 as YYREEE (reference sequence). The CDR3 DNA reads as TGTGCCAGCAGCTTGCGGCCCTTTTTAGGAGTAGAGACCCAGTACTTC. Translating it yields CASSLRPFLGVETQYF. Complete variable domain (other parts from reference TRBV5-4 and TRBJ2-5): ETGVTQSPTHLIKTRGQQVTLRCSSQSGHNTVSWYQQALGQGPQFIFQYYREEENGRGNFPPRFSGLQFPNYSSELNVNALELDDSALYLCASSLRPFLGVETQYFGPGTRLLVL.

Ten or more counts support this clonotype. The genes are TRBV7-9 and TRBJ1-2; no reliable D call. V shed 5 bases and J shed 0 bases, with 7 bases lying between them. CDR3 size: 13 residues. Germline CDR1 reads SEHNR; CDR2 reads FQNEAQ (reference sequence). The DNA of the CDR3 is TGTGCCAGCAGCCCTAGACCTAACTATGGCTACACCTTC. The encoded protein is CASSPRPNYGYTF.

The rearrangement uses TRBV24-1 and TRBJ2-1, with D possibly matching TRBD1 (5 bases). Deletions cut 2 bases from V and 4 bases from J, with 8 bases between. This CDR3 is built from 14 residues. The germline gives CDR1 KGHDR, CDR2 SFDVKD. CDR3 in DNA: TGTGCCACCAGTGATTCGGACACTTACAATGAGCAGTTCTTC. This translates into CATSDSDTYNEQFF.

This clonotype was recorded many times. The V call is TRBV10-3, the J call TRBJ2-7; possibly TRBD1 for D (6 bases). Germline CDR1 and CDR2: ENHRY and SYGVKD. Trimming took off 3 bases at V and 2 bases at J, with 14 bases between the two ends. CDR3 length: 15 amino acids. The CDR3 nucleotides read TGTGCCATCAGTGAACGACAGGTACTAACCTACGAGCAGTACTTC. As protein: CAISERQVLTYEQYF.

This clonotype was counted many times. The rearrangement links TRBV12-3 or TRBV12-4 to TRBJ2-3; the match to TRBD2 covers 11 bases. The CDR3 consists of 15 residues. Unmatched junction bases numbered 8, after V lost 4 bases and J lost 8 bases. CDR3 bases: TGTGCCAGCAGTTATATAGCGGGGGGGCCCACTACGCAGTATTTT. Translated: CASSYIAGGPTTQYF.

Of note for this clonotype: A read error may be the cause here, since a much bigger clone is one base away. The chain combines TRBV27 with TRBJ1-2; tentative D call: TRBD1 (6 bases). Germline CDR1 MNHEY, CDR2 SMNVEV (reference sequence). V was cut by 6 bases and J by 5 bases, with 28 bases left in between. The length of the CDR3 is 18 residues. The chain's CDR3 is CASRANYHHSTGRYGYTF. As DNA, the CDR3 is TGTGCCAGCAGAGCAAACTACCACCACAGTACAGGGAGGTATGGCTACACCTTC.

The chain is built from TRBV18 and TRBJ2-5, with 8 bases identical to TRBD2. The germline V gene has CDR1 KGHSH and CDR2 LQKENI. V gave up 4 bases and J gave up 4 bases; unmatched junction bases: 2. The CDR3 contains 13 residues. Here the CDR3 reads CASSLREGETQYF. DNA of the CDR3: TGTGCCAGCTCACTACGGGAGGGAGAGACCCAGTACTTC.

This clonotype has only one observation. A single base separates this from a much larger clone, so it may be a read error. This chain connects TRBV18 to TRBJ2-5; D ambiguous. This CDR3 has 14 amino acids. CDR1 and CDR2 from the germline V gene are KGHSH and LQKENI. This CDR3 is CASPPLPSIETQYF. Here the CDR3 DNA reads TGTGCCAGCCCACCACTTCCAAGCATCGAGACCCAGTACTTC.

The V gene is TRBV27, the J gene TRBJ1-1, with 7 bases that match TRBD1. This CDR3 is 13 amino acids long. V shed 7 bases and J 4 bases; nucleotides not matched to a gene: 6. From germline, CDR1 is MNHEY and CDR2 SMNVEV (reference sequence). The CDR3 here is CASNVNRGTEAFF. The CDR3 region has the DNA TGTGCCAGCAATGTTAACAGGGGCACTGAAGCTTTCTTT.

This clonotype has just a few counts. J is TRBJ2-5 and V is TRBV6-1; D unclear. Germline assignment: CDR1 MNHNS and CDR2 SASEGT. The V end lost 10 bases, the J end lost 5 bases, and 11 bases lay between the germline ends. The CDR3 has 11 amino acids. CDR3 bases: TGTGCCACTCGGTTCCTTGAGACCCAGTACTTC. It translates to CATRFLETQYF.